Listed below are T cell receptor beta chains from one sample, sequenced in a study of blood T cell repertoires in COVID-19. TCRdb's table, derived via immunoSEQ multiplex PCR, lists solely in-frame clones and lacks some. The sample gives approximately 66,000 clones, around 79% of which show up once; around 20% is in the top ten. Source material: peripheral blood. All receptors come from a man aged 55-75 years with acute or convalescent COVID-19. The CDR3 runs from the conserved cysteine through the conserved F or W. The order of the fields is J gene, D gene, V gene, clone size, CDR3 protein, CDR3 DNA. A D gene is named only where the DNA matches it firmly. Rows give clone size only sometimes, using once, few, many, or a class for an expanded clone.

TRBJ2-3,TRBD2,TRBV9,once,CASSLRTSPTDTQYF,TGTGCCAGCAGCCTGCGGACTAGTCCCACAGATACGCAGTATTTT
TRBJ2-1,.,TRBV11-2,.,CASSPDILSYNEQFF,TGTGCCAGCAGCCCAGACATCCTCTCCTACAATGAGCAGTTCTTC
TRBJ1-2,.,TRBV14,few,CASSQDFNSYGYTF,TGTGCCAGCAGCCAAGATTTTAACAGCTATGGCTACACCTTC
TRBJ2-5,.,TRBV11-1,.,CASSSRGISETQYF,TGTGCCAGCAGCTCCCGAGGTATTTCGGAGACCCAGTACTTC
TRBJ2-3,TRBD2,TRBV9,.,CASSGTSGGASQYF,TGTGCCAGCAGCGGTACTAGCGGGGGGGCCAGCCAGTATTTT
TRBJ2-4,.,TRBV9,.,CASSFTSGDPKNIQYF,TGTGCCAGCAGCTTTACTTCGGGGGACCCTAAAAACATTCAGTACTTC
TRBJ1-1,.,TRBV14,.,CASSQIQVAEAFF,TGTGCCAGCAGCCAAATACAAGTCGCTGAAGCTTTCTTT
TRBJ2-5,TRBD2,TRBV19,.,CASSILAGRGETQYF,TGTGCCAGTAGTATTCTAGCGGGGAGGGGAGAGACCCAGTACTTC
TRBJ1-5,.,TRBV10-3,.,CAISEAGNNQPQHF,TGTGCCATCAGTGAAGCAGGGAATAATCAGCCCCAGCATTTT
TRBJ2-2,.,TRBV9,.,CASSPAGKSPGELFF,TGTGCCAGCTCCCCCGCGGGGAAGTCACCCGGGGAGCTGTTTTTT
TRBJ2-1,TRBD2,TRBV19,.,CASSIDPPGREGDNEQFF,TGTGCCAGTAGTATAGACCCGCCCGGGCGGGAGGGAGACAATGAGCAGTTCTTC
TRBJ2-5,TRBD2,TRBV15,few,CATSRDIAGGRETQYF,TGTGCCACCAGCAGAGATATAGCGGGGGGGCGGGAGACCCAGTACTTC
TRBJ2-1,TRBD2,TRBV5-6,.,CASSARGTSGSTYNEQFF,TGTGCCAGCAGCGCCCGGGGGACTAGCGGGTCGACCTACAATGAGCAGTTCTTC
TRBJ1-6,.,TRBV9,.,CASSGDTYNSPLHF,TGTGCCAGCAGCGGAGACACGTATAATTCACCCCTCCACTTT
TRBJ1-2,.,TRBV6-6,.,CARWAGGYGYTF,TGTGCCAGGTGGGCGGGGGGATATGGCTACACCTTC
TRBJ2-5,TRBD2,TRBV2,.,CASSEFVAGGRETQYF,TGTGCCAGCAGTGAATTCGTAGCGGGAGGGAGGGAGACCCAGTACTTC
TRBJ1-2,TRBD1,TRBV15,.,CATSRDRSLGQGDGYTF,TGTGCCACCAGCAGAGATCGGTCCCTCGGACAGGGAGACGGCTACACCTTC
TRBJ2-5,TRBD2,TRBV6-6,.,CASSFGTTSQETQYF,TGTGCCAGCAGTTTCGGGACTACCTCACAAGAGACCCAGTACTTC
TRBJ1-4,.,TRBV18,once,CASSPLEGEKLFF,TGTGCCAGCTCACCGTTAGAGGGTGAAAAACTGTTTTTT
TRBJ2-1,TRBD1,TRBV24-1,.,CATSDQGAYNEQFF,TGTGCCACCAGTGATCAGGGGGCATACAATGAGCAGTTCTTC
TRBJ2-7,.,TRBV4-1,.,CASSQDLGGSLYEQYF,TGCGCCAGCAGCCAAGATCTGGGGGGTTCCCTTTACGAGCAGTACTTC
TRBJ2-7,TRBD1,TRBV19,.,CASSTGQVTYEQYF,TGTGCCAGTAGTACGGGACAGGTCACCTACGAGCAGTACTTC
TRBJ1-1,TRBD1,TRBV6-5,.,CASNPRTGGPAFF,TGTGCCAGCAACCCCAGGACAGGGGGACCCGCTTTCTTT
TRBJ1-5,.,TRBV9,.,CASSRGNNQPQHF,TGTGCCAGCAGCCGCGGGAACAATCAGCCCCAGCATTTT
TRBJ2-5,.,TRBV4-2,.,CASSRKPPIGGAGETQYF,TGTGCCAGCAGCCGAAAACCGCCAATTGGGGGGGCAGGAGAGACCCAGTACTTC
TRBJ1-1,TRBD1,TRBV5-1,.,CASSPGTGVDTEAFF,TGCGCCAGCAGCCCTGGGACAGGGGTCGACACTGAAGCTTTCTTT
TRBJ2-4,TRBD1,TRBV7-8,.,CASSSHRTGSENIQYF,TGTGCCAGCAGCTCCCACAGGACAGGGTCGGAAAACATTCAGTACTTC
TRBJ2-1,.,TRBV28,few,CASSSTESNRDNSYNEQFF,TGTGCCAGCAGTTCCACCGAGAGCAACCGGGACAACTCCTACAATGAGCAGTTCTTC
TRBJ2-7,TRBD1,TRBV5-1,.,CASSLGPGQGFYEQYF,TGCGCCAGCAGCTTGGGACCGGGACAGGGCTTCTACGAGCAGTACTTC
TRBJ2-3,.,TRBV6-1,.,CASSEASSRTDTQYF,TGTGCCAGCAGTGAAGCGTCTAGTCGTACAGATACGCAGTATTTT
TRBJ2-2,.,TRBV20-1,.,CSASVQGLTGELFF,TGCAGTGCTAGTGTGCAGGGTCTCACCGGGGAGCTGTTTTTT
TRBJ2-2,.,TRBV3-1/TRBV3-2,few,CASSQGGLNTGELFF,TGTGCCAGCAGCCAAGGGGGGCTGAACACCGGGGAGCTGTTTTTT
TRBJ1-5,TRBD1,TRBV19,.,CASSAGQGSNQPQHF,TGTGCCAGTAGTGCCGGACAGGGCAGCAATCAGCCCCAGCATTTT
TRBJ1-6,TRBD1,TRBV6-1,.,CASSATGGYYNSPLHF,TGTGCCAGCAGTGCTACAGGGGGTTACTATAATTCACCCCTCCACTTT
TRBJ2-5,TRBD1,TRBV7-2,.,CASSLAQGVMGTQYF,TGTGCCAGCAGCTTAGCACAGGGGGTCATGGGGACCCAGTACTTC